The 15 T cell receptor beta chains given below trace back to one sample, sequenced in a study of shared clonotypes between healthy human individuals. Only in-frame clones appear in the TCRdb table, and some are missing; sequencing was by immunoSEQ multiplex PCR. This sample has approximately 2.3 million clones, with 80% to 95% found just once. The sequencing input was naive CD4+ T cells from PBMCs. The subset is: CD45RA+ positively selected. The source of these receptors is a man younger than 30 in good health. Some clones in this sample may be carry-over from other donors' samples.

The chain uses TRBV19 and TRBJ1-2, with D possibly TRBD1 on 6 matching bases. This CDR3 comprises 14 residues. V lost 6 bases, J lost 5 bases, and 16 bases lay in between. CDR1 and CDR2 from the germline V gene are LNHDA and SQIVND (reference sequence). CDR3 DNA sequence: TGTGCCAGTAGGTTGGGGGCGAGCTTTTATGGCTACACCTTC. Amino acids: CASRLGASFYGYTF.

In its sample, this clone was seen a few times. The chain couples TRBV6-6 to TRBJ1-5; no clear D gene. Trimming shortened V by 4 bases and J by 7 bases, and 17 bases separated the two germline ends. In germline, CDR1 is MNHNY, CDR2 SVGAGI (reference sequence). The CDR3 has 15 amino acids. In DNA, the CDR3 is TGTGCCAGCAGTTCGACCTCTAGACCTGCGCAGCCCCAGCATTTT. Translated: CASSSTSRPAQPQHF.

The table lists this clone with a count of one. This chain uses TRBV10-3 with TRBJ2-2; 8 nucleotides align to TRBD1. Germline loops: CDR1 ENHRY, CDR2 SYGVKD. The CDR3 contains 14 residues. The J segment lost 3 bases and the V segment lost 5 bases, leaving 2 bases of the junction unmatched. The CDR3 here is CAISLTGDTGELFF. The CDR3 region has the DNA TGTGCCATCAGTCTGACAGGGGACACCGGGGAGCTGTTTTTT.

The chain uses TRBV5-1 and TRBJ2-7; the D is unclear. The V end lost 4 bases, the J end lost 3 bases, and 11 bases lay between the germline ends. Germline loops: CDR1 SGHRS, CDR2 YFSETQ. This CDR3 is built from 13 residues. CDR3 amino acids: CASSPDTYYEQYF. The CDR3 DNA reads TGCGCCAGCAGCCCCGACACATACTACGAGCAGTACTTC.

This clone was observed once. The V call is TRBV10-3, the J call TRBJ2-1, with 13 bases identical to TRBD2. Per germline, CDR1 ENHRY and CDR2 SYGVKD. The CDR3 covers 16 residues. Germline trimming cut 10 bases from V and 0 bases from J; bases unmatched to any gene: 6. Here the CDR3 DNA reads TGTGCCACCGGGACTAGCGGGGCCAGCTCCTACAATGAGCAGTTCTTC. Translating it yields CATGTSGASSYNEQFF.

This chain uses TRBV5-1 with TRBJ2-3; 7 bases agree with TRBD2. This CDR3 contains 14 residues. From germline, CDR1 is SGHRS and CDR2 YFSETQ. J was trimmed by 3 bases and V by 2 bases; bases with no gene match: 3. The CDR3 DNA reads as TGCGCCAGCAGCTTTGCGGGAGAGACAGATACGCAGTATTTT. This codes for CASSFAGETDTQYF.

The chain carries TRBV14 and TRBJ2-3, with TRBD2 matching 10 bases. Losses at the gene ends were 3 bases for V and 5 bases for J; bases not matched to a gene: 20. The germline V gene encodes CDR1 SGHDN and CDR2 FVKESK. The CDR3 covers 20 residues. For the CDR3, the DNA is TGTGCCAGCAGCCAGTTGTGGGCTAGCGGGAGTGATCTACAACTAGATACGCAGTATTTT. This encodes CASSQLWASGSDLQLDTQYF. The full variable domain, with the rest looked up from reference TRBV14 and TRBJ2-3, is EAGVTQFPSHSVIEKGQTVTLRCDPISGHDNLYWYRRVMGKEIKFLLHFVKESKQDESGMPNNRFLAERTGGTYSTLKVQPAELEDSGVYFCASSQLWASGSDLQLDTQYFGPGTRLTVL.

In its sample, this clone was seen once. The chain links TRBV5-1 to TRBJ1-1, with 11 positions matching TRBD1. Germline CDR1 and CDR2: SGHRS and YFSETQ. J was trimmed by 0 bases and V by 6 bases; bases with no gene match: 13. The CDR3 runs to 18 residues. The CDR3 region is CASMLGQGASHVNTEAFF. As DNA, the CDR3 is TGCGCCAGCATGCTAGGACAGGGGGCGAGCCACGTGAACACTGAAGCTTTCTTT.

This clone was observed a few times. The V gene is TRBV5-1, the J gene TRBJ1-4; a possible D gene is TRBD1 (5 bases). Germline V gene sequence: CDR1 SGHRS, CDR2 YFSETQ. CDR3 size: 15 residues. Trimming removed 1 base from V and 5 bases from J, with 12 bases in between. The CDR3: CASSLSLGDNEKLFF. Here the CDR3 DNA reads TGCGCCAGCAGCTTGTCCTTGGGGGACAATGAAAAACTGTTTTTT. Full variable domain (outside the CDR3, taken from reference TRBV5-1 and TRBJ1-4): KAGVTQTPRYLIKTRGQQVTLSCSPISGHRSVSWYQQTPGQGLQFLFEYFSETQRNKGNFPGRFSGRQFSNSRSEMNVSTLELGDSALYLCASSLSLGDNEKLFFGSGTQLSVL.

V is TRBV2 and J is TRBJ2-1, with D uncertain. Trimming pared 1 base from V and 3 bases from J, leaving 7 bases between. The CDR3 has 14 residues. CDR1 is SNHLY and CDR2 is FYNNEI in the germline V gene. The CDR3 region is CASSEDPGYNEQFF. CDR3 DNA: TGTGCCAGCAGTGAAGACCCTGGCTACAATGAGCAGTTCTTC.

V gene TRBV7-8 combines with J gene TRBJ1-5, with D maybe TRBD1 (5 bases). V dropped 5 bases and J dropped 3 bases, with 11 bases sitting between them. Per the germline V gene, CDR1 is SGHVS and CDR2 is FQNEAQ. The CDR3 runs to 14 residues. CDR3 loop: CASSMGQFNQPQHF. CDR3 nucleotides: TGTGCCAGCAGCATGGGGCAGTTCAATCAGCCCCAGCATTTT.

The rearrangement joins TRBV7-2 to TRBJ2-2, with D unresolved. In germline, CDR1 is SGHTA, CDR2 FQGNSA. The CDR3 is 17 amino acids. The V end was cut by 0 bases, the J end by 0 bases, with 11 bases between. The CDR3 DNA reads TGTGCCAGCAGCTTAGCGCTCTACTTAGCGAACACCGGGGAGCTGTTTTTT. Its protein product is CASSLALYLANTGELFF.

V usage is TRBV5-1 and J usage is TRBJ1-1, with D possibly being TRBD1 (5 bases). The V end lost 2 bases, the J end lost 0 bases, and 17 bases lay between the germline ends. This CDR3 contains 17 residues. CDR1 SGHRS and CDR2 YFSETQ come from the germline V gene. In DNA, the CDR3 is TGCGCCAGCAGCTTCGCACAACAAACAGGACTGAACACTGAAGCTTTCTTT. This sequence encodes CASSFAQQTGLNTEAFF.

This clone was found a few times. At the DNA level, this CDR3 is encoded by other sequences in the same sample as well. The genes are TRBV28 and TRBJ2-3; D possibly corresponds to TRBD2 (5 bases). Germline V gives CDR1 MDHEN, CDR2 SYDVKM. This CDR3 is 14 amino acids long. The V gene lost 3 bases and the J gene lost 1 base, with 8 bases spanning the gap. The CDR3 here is CASSFLAGTDTQYF. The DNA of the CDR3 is TGTGCCAGCAGTTTTCTAGCCGGCACAGATACGCAGTATTTT.

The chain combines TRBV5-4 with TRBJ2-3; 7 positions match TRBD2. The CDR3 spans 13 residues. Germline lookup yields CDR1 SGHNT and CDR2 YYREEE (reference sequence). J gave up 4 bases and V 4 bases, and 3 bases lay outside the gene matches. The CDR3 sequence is CASSLAGADTQYF. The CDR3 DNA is TGTGCCAGCAGCCTCGCGGGAGCAGATACGCAGTATTTT.